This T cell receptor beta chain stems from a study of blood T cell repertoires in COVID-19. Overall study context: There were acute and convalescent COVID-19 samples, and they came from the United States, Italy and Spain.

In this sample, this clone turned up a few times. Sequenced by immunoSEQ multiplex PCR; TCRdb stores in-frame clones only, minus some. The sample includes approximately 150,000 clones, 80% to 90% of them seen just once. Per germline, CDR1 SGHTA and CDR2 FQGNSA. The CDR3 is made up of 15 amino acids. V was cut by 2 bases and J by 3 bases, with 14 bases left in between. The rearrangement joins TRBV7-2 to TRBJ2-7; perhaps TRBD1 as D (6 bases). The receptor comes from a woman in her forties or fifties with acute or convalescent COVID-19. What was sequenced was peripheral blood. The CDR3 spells CASSLQAGEHYEQYF. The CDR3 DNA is TGTGCCAGCAGCTTACAAGCAGGGGAGCACTACGAGCAGTACTTC.